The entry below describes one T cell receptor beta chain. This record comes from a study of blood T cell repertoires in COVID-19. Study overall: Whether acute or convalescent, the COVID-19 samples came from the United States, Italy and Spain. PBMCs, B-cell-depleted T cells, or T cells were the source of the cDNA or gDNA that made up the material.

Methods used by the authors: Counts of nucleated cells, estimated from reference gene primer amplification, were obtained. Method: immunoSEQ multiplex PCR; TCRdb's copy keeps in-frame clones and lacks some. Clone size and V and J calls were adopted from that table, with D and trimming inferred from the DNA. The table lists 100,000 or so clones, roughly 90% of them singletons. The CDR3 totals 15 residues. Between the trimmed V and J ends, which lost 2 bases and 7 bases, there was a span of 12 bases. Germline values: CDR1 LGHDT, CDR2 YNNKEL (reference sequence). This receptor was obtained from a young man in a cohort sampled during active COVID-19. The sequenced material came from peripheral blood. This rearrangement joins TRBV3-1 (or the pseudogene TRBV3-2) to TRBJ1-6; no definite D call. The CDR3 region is CASSQLTGGNSPLHF. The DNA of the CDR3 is TGTGCCAGCAGCCAACTCACGGGTGGCAATTCACCCCTCCACTTT.